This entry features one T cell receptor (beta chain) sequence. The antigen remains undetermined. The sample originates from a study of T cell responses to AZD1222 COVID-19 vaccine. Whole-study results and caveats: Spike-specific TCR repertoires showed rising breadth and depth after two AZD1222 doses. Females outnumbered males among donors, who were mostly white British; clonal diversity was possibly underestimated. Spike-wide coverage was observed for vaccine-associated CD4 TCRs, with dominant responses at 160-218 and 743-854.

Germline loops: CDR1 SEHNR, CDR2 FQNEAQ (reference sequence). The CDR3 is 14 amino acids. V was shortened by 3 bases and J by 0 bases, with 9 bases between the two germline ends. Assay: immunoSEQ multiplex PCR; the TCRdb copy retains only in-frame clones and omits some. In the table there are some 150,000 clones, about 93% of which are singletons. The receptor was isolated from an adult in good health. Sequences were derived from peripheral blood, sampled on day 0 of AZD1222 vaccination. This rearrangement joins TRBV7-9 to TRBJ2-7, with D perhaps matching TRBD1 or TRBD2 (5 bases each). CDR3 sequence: CASSLSGTSYEQYF. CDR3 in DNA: TGTGCCAGCAGCTTGTCCGGGACCTCCTACGAGCAGTACTTC.